This TCR beta chain came from a study of T-cell memory formation after mild COVID-19. TCRdb re-called the 5' RACE reads with MiXCR, one entry per CDR3 protein. The data show approximately 580,000 distinct CDR3 sequences, around 21% seen once. The V and J ends lost 5 bases and 2 bases respectively, with 10 bases between them. CDR3 length: 13 amino acids. Germline V gives CDR1 LNHDA, CDR2 SQIVND (reference sequence). Sequenced material: PBMCs or a T cell subset sorted from them (not recorded which). The rearrangement joins TRBV19 to TRBJ2-7; D is uncertain. This sequence originates from an adult woman who had mild COVID-19 (a few samples of this study predate the infection). Cell type and time point are not known. CDR3 DNA sequence: TGTGCCAGTAGTGCGGACGTCCCCTACGAGCAGTACTTC. Its translation is CASSADVPYEQYF.